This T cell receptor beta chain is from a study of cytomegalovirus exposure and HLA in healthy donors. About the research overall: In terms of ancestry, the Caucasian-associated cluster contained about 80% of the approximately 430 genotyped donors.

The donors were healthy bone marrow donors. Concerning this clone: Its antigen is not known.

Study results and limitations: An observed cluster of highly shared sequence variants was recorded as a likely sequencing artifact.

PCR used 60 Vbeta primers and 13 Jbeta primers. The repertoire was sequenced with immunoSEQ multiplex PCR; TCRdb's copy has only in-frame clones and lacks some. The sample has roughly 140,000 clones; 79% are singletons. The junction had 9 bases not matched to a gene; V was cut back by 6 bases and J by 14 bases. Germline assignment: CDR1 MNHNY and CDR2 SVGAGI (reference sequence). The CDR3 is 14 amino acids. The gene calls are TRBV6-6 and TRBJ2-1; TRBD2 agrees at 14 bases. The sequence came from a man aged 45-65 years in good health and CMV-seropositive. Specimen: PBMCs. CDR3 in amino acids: CASSSGTSGRREFF. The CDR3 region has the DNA TGTGCCAGCAGCTCCGGGACTAGCGGGAGAAGGGAGTTCTTC.